Listed below are T cell receptor beta chains from one sample, sequenced in a study of blood T cell repertoires in COVID-19. Sequencing used immunoSEQ multiplex PCR; TCRdb keeps in-frame clones, though not all of them. The sample lists approximately 300,000 clones; around nine tenths were seen once. Sequencing was done on a sample of PBMCs or T cells enriched from blood (not recorded which). Receptors originate from a man aged 60 to 69 who had recovered from COVID-19. Each CDR3 is given with its conserved first and last residue. A D gene is named only where the DNA matches it firmly. The size field is filled for only some rows; it gives once, few, many or a size class.

j_call,clone_size,v_call,cdr3_length,d_call,cdr3_nt,cdr3_aa
TRBJ2-7,-,TRBV7-2,11,-,TGTGCCAGCAGCTTCGCGTACGAGCAGTACTTC,CASSFAYEQYF
TRBJ2-1,-,TRBV24-1,16,TRBD1,TGTGCCACCAGCCACCTCACCGGGACAGGGAGGGATGAGCAGTTCTTC,CATSHLTGTGRDEQFF
TRBJ2-3,-,TRBV5-1,16,TRBD2,TGCGCCAGCAGCTTGCAAGGACTAGCGGTGTCAGATACGCAGTATTTT,CASSLQGLAVSDTQYF
TRBJ1-2,-,TRBV6-5,13,-,TGTGCCAGCAGACTACAGGGTAACTATGGCTACACCTTC,CASRLQGNYGYTF
TRBJ1-2,-,TRBV5-4,14,-,TGTGCCAGCAGCTTGGGACTCTTTAACTATGGCTACACCTTC,CASSLGLFNYGYTF
TRBJ1-4,-,TRBV15,16,-,TGTGCCACCAGCAGAGGCTGGGGGGCAACTAATGAAAAACTGTTTTTT,CATSRGWGATNEKLFF
TRBJ1-1,-,TRBV5-1,13,-,TGCGCCAGCAGCTTGGACAGGGTGTCTGAAGCTTTCTTT,CASSLDRVSEAFF
TRBJ1-3,once,TRBV4-1,16,-,TGCGCCAGCAGCCAAGATTGGGGGGTTGACGGAAACACCATATATTTT,CASSQDWGVDGNTIYF
TRBJ1-5,-,TRBV27,18,-,TGTGCCAGCAGTTTAAGGTTGGTCGGGGGGGATGGCAATCAGCCCCAGCATTTT,CASSLRLVGGDGNQPQHF
TRBJ2-1,-,TRBV5-1,12,-,TGCGCCAGCAGCTACAATCTGGATGAGCAGTTCTTC,CASSYNLDEQFF